Here is one T cell receptor beta chain with its context. These data come from a study of technical replicates of blood from four donors. There are 16 residues in the CDR3. The V segment lost 7 bases and the J segment 4 bases; nucleotides outside the gene matches: 13. In germline, CDR1 is MDHEN, CDR2 SYDVKM. Measured with immunoSEQ multiplex PCR; TCRdb has only the in-frame clones, and not every one. The top ten clones hold roughly 0.25% of a sample with over 60,000 clones, 93% of them seen once. The rearrangement joins TRBV28 to TRBJ1-2, with 9 bases lining up with TRBD1. The TCR sequence derives from a human donor in good health. The sample consisted of T cells isolated from PBMCs. CDR3 residues: CASTDVQGQGVYGYTF. CDR3 DNA sequence: TGTGCCAGCACCGACGTCCAGGGACAGGGCGTCTATGGCTACACCTTC.